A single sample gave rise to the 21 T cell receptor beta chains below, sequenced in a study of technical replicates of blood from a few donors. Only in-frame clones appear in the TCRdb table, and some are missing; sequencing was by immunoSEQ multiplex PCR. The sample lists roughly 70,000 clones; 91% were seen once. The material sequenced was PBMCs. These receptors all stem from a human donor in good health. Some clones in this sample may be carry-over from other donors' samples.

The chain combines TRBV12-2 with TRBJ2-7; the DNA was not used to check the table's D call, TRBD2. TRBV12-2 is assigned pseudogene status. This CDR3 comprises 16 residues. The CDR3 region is CASRLEGLAGLYEQYF. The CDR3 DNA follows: TGTGCAAGTCGCTTAGAGGGACTAGCGGGATTATACGAGCAGTACTTC.

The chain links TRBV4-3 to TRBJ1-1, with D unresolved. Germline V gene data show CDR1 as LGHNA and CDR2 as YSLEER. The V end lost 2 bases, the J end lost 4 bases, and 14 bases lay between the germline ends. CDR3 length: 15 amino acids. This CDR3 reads CASSQPGSRGTEAFF. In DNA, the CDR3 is TGCGCCAGCAGCCAACCCGGGAGTCGGGGCACTGAAGCTTTCTTT.

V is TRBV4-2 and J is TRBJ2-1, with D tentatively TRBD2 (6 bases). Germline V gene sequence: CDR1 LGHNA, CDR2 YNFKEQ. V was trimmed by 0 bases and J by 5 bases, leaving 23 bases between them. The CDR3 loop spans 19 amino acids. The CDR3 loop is CASSQEASAQTTSHNEQFF. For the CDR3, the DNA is TGTGCCAGCAGCCAAGAAGCTAGCGCACAAACAACGTCCCACAATGAGCAGTTCTTC.

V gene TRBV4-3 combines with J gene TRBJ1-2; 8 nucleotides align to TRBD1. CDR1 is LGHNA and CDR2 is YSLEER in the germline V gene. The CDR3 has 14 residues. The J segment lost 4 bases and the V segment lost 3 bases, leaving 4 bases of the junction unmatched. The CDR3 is CASSHPDRAYGYTF. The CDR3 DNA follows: TGCGCCAGCAGCCACCCGGACAGGGCCTATGGCTACACCTTC.

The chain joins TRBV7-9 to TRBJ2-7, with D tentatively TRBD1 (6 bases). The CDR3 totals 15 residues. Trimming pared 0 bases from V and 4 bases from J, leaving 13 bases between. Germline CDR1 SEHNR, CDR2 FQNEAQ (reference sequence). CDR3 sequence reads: CASSLASGAGYEQYF. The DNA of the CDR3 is TGTGCCAGCAGCTTAGCTTCAGGGGCCGGATACGAGCAGTACTTC.

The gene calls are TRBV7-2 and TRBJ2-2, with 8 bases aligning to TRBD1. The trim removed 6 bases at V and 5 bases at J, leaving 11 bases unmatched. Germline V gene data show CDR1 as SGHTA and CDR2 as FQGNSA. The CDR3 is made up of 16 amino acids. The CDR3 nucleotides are TGTGCCAGCAGGGATCCGGGACAGGCTAAAACCGGGGAGCTGTTTTTT. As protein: CASRDPGQAKTGELFF.

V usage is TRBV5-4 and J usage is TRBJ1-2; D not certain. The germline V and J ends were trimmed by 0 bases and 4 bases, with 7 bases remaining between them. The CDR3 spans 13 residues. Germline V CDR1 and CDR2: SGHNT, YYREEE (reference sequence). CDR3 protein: CASSLAWAYGYTF. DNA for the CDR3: TGTGCCAGCAGCTTGGCCTGGGCCTATGGCTACACCTTC.

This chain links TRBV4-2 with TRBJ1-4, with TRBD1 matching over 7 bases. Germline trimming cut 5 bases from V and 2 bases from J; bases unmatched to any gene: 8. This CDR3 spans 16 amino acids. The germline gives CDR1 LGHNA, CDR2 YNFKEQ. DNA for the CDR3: TGTGCCAGCAGCACCGGGACAGTAGCTACTAATGAAAAACTGTTTTTT. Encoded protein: CASSTGTVATNEKLFF.

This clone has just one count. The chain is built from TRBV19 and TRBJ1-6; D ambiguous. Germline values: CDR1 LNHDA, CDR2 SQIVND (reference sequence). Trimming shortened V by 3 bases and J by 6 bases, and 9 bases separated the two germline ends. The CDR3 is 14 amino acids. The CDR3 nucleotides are TGTGCCAGTAGTATCGTAGGGAGTAATTCACCCCTCCACTTT. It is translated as CASSIVGSNSPLHF.

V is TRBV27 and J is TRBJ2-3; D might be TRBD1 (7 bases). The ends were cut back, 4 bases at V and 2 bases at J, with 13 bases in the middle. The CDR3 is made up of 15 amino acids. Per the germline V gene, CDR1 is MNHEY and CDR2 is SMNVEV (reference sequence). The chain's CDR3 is CASSWGDSSTDTQYF. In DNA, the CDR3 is TGTGCCAGCAGTTGGGGGGACAGCTCCACAGATACGCAGTATTTT.

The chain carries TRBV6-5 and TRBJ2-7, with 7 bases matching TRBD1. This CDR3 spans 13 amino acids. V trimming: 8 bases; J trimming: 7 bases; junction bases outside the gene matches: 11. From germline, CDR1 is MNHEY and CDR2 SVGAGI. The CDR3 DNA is TGTGCCAGCGCGTCACAGGGGATGAGGGAGCAGTACTTC. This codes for CASASQGMREQYF.

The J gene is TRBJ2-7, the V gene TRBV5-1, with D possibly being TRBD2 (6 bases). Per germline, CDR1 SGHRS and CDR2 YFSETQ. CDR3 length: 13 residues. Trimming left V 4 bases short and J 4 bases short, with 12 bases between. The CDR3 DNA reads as TGCGCCAGCAGCCGGGATGGGGGGTACGAGCAGTACTTC. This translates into CASSRDGGYEQYF.

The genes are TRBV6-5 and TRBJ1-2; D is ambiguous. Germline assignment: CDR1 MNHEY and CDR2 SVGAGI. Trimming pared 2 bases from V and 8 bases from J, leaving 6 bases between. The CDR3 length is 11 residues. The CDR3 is CASSYPGGYTF. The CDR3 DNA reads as TGTGCCAGCAGTTACCCGGGAGGCTACACCTTC.

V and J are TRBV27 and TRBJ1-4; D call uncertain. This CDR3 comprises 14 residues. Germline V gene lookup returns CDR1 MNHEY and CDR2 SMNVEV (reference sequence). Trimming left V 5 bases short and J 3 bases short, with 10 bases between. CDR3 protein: CASSQTWSNEKLFF. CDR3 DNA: TGTGCCAGCAGTCAGACATGGTCTAATGAAAAACTGTTTTTT.

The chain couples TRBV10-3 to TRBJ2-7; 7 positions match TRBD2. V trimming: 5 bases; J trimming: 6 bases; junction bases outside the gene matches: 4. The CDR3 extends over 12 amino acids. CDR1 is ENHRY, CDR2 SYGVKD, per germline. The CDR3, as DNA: TGTGCCATCAGTTCCCCTAGCGGCGAGCAGTACTTC. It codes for CAISSPSGEQYF.

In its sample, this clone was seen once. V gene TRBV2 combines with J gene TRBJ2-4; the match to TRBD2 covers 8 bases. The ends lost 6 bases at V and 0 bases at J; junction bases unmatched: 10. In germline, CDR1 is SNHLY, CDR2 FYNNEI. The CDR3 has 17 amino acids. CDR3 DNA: TGTGCCAGCAGGGCTAGCGGGTTGTGGCTAGCCAAAAACATTCAGTACTTC. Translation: CASRASGLWLAKNIQYF.

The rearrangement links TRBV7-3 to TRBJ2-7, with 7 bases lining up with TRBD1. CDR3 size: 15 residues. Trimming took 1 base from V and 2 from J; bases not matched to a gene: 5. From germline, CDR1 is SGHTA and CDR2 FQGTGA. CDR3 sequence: CASSLSGRGTYEQYF. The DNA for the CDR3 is TGTGCCAGCAGCTTAAGCGGCAGGGGGACCTACGAGCAGTACTTC.

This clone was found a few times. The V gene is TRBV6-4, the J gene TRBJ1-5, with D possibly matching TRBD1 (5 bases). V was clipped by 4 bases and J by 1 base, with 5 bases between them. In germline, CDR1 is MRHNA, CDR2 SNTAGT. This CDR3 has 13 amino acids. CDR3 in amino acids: CASSAGSNQPQHF. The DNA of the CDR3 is TGTGCCAGCAGTGCAGGGAGCAATCAGCCCCAGCATTTT.

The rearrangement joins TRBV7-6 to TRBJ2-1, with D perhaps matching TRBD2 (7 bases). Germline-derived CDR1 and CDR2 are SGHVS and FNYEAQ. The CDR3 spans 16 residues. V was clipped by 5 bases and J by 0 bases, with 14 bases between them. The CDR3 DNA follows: TGTGCCAGCAGCAGAAGGGGGGGGGCCTCCTACAATGAGCAGTTCTTC. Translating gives CASSRRGGASYNEQFF. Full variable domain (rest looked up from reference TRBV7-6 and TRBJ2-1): GAGVSQSPRYKVTKRGQDVALRCDPISGHVSLYWYRQALGQGPEFLTYFNYEAQQDKSGLPNDRFSAERPEGSISTLTIQRTEQRDSAMYRCASSRRGGASYNEQFFGPGTRLTVL.

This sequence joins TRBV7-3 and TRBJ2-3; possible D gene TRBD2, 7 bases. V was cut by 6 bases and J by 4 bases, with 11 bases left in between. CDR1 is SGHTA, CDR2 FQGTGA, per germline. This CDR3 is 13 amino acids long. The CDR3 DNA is TGTGCCAGCAGAGGGGGGGCATCAGATACGCAGTATTTT. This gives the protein CASRGGASDTQYF.

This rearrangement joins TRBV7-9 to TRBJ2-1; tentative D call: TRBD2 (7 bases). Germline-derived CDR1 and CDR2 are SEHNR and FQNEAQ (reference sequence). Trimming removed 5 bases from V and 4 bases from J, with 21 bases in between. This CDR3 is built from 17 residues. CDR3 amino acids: CASSHPFGGGLYNEQFF. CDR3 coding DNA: TGTGCCAGCAGCCACCCGTTTGGCGGGGGCCTATACAATGAGCAGTTCTTC.